Below, one TCR beta chain is given with its context. Its antigen remains unknown. The data originate from a study of monozygotic twins with inflammatory bowel disease. Study observations and caveats: Data gave no support to a single strong signal or clonotype associated with IBD.

Each of TCRalpha and TCRbeta cDNA went through two nested PCRs, lasting around 16 and 10 cycles. TCRdb re-called the 5' RACE reads and catalogs CDR3 proteins one per entry, DNA excluded. The sample table includes a few hundred thousand distinct CDR3 sequences. This CDR3 is 15 amino acids long. The germline CDR1 and CDR2 sequences are SGHTA and FQGTGA. The sequenced sample consisted of blood. This receptor was obtained from a human donor with ulcerative colitis or Crohn's disease, or a healthy co-twin of an affected twin (not recorded which). The V call is TRBV7-3, the J call TRBJ2-3; no DNA is available, so the TRBD1 call from TCRdb remains unchecked. The chain's CDR3 is CASSSRGVSTDTQYF.